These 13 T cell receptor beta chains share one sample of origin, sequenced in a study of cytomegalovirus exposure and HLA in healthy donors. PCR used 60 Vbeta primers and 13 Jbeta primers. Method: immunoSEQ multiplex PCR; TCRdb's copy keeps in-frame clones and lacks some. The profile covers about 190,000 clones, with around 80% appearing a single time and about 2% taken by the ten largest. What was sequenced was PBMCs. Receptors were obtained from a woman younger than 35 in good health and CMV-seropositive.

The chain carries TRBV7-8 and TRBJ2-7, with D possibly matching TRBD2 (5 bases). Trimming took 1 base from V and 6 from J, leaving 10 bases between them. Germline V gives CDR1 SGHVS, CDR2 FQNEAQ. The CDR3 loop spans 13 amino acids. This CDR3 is CASSLVMGSEQYV. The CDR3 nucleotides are TGTGCCAGCAGCTTAGTAATGGGGAGCGAGCAGTACGTC.

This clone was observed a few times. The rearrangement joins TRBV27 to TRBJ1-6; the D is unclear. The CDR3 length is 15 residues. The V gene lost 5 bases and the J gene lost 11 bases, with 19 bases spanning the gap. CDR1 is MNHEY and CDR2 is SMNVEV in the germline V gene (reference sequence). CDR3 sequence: CASSPHPAGGAPLHF. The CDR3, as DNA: TGTGCCAGCAGTCCCCACCCTGCGGGTGGGGCACCCCTCCACTTT.

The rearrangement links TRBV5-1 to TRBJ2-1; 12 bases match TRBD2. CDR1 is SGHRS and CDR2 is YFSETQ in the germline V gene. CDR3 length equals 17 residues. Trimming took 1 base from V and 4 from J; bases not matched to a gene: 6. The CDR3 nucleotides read TGCGCCAGCAGCTTGAGGGCTAGCGGGGGGGGTTACAATGAGCAGTTCTTC. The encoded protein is CASSLRASGGGYNEQFF.

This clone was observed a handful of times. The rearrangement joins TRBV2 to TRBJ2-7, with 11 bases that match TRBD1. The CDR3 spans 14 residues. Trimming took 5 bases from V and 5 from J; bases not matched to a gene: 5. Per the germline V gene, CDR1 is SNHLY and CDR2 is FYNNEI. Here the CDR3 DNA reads TGTGCCAGCAGTTGGACAGGGGGCTTGAACGAGCAGTACGTC. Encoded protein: CASSWTGGLNEQYV.

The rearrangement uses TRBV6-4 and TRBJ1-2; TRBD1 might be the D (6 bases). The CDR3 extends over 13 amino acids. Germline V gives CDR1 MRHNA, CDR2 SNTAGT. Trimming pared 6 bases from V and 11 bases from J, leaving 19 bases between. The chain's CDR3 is CASSDDRIWCYTF. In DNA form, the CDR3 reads TGTGCCAGCAGCGATGACAGGATTTGGTGTTACACCTTC.

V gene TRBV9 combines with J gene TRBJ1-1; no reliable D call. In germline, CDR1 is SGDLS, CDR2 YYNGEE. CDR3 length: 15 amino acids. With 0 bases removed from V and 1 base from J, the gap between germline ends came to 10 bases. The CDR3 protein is CASSVGAQANTEAFF. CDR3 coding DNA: TGTGCCAGCAGCGTAGGGGCGCAGGCGAACACTGAAGCTTTCTTT.

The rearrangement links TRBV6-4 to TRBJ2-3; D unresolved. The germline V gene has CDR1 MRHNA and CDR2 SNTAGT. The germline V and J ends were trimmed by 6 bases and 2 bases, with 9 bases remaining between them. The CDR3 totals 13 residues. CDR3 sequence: CASSAGFTDTQYF. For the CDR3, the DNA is TGTGCCAGCAGCGCAGGCTTCACAGATACGCAGTATTTT.

The CDR3 protein is CASSLTGTSYNEQFF. The CDR3, as DNA: TGCGCCAGCAGCCTCACCGGGACTAGCTACAATGAGCAGTTCTTC. The chain couples TRBV4-1 to TRBJ2-1; the match to TRBD2 covers 8 bases. Germline V gene data show CDR1 as MGHRA and CDR2 as YSYEKL. The V and J ends lost 4 bases and 3 bases, in that order; junction bases with no gene match: 5. The CDR3 sequence is 15 residues long.

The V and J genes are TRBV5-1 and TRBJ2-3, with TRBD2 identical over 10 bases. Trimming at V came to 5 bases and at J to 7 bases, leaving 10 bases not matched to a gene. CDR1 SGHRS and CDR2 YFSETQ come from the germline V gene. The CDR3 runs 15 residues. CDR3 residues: CASSAASGGAHTQYF. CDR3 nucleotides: TGCGCCAGCAGTGCGGCTAGCGGGGGTGCCCATACGCAGTATTTT.

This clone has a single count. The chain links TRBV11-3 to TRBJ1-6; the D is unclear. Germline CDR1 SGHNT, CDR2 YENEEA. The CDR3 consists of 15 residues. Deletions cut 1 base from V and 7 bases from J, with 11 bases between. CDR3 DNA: TGTGCCAGCAGCTTAGGGAGGGCTCGGAATTCACCCCTCCACTTT. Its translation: CASSLGRARNSPLHF.

The CDR3, as DNA: TGTGCCTGGAACGGGGTGGAGTATGGCTACACCTTC. Translated: CAWNGVEYGYTF. The chain joins TRBV30 to TRBJ1-2, with unresolved D. The CDR3 sequence is 12 residues long. Germline V gives CDR1 GTSNPN, CDR2 SVGIG (reference sequence). V shed 4 bases and J shed 5 bases, with 11 bases lying between them.

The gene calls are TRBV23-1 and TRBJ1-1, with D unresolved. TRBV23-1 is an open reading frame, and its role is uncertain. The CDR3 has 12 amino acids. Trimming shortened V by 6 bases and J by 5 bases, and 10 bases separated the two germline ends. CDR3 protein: CASSVFLTEAFF. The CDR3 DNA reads TGCGCCAGCAGCGTCTTCCTTACTGAAGCTTTCTTT.

This CDR3 reads CATSIGTGAYEQYF. Written as DNA, the CDR3 is TGTGCCACCAGCATCGGGACAGGGGCCTACGAGCAGTACTTC. V and J are TRBV15 and TRBJ2-7, with 10 positions matching TRBD1. Germline V gene data show CDR1 as LNHNV and CDR2 as YYDKDF (reference sequence). The CDR3 sequence is 14 residues long. The trim removed 4 bases at V and 2 bases at J, leaving 2 bases unmatched.